This T cell receptor beta chain was sequenced during a study of T-cell reconstitution after alpha-beta-depleted transplantation in children. Findings of the study overall: Reportedly, roughly two months post-transplant, alpha-beta T cells arose from several hundred expanded graft clones. High day-60 TCRbeta diversity in some patients came from surviving recipient T cells and thymic progenitors. One year post-transplant, T-cell counts and diversity were largely derived from T cells produced anew.

As it was prepared, the TCRbeta library received unique molecular identifiers. MiXCR, run by TCRdb on the PCR reads, gives a single entry per CDR3 protein. In the table there are 300,000 to 400,000 distinct CDR3 sequences, roughly 17% of which are singletons. On this clonotype itself: Its target is unknown.

The V and J ends lost 1 base and 2 bases, in that order; junction bases with no gene match: 3. This CDR3 contains 16 residues. CDR1 is LGHNA and CDR2 is YNFKEQ in the germline V gene. This receptor was taken from a male patient aged 2 to 10 who had a stem cell transplant for acute lymphoblastic leukemia, so the T cells may come from the graft donor. The chain employs TRBV4-2 and TRBJ2-3, with 10 bases identical to TRBD1. Sequencing was performed on PBMCs, mostly from graft donor cells, taken 360 days after TCRalphabeta/CD19-depleted stem cell transplant. CDR3 protein: CASSQVGQGNTDTQYF. Written as DNA, the CDR3 is TGTGCCAGCAGCCAAGTGGGACAGGGGAACACAGATACGCAGTATTTT.